The sequence of this TCR beta chain was determined in a study of blood T cell repertoires in COVID-19. At the level of the study: In each case, the material was cDNA or gDNA derived from T cells, B-cell-depleted T cells, or PBMCs.

Some clones are missing from TCRdb's copy, which holds only in-frame ones; the method was immunoSEQ multiplex PCR. The sample lists 200,000 to 250,000 clones; roughly 90% were seen once. The CDR3 sequence is 13 residues long. Germline V gene sequence: CDR1 MRHNA, CDR2 SNTAGT. The V end was cut by 5 bases, the J end by 7 bases, with 12 bases between. The rearrangement joins TRBV6-4 to TRBJ1-5; weak D call: TRBD1 (6 bases). The TCR comes from a woman in her forties or fifties in a cohort exposed to, infected with or recovered from COVID-19 (not recorded which). Source material: PBMCs or T cells enriched from blood (not recorded which). Here the CDR3 DNA reads TGTGCCAGCAGTCCAGGGGTTAAACAGCCCCAGCATTTT. Its translation: CASSPGVKQPQHF.